This T cell receptor (beta chain) was retrieved from a study of blood T cell repertoires in COVID-19. The assay was immunoSEQ multiplex PCR, and TCRdb's table has in-frame clones only and misses some. The repertoire holds fewer than 25,000 clones, with about 89% as singletons. This clone was observed a single time. The CDR3 loop spans 14 amino acids. The J segment lost 6 bases and the V segment lost 3 bases, leaving 6 bases of the junction unmatched. CDR1 is SGDLS, CDR2 YYNGEE, per germline. This clonotype originated in a human donor in a cohort sampled during active COVID-19. This chain connects TRBV9 to TRBJ2-1, with TRBD1 matching 7 bases. Sequences were obtained from peripheral blood. CDR3 amino acids: CASSARGKVNEQFF. The CDR3 bases are TGTGCCAGCAGCGCCAGGGGGAAGGTCAATGAGCAGTTCTTC. Supplemented by reference TRBV9 and TRBJ2-1, the full variable domain reads DSGVTQTPKHLITATGQRVTLRCSPRSGDLSVYWYQQSLDQGLQFLIQYYNGEERAKGNILERFSAQQFPDLHSELNLSSLELGDSALYFCASSARGKVNEQFFGPGTRLTVL.